This T cell receptor (beta chain) was found in a study of cytomegalovirus exposure and HLA in healthy donors. Findings and limits, study-wide: Links to common viral pathogens appeared, in a later analysis, for several of the most significant clusters. Being productive about 90% or about 30% of the time was typical of most TCR beta V segments in an earlier analysis.

A word on this clone: The antigen is not known.

Primers for the PCR totalled 60 Vbeta and 13 Jbeta. The assay was immunoSEQ multiplex PCR, and TCRdb's table has in-frame clones only and misses some. Its table lists 50,000 to 80,000 clones. The source is a woman in her late teens or twenties in good health and CMV-seronegative. Sequenced sample: PBMCs.

This chain's CDR3 is CSVEDGELNTGELFF. The CDR3 DNA follows: TGCAGCGTTGAAGACGGGGAGCTAAACACCGGGGAGCTGTTTTTT. V and J are TRBV29-1 and TRBJ2-2; a weak D match, TRBD2 (5 bases). This CDR3 region has 15 residues. V lost 0 bases and J lost 2, with 10 bases in between. In germline, CDR1 is SQVTM, CDR2 ANQGSEA.